This T cell receptor beta chain originates from a study of PD-1 blockade in classical Hodgkin lymphoma. General study points: Baseline diversity was lower in partial responders and progressors than complete responders.

Germline V CDR1 and CDR2: MNHEY, SVGAGI. V dropped 0 bases and J dropped 3 bases, with 11 bases sitting between them. CDR3 length: 15 amino acids. Every patient relapsed after autologous stem cell transplantation, and brentuximab vedotin exposure varied. Isolation of CD4+ T cells from thawed PBMCs was performed by magnetic negative selection. Comments on this clone: Its specificity is unknown.

TCRdb keeps only in-frame clones here, not all; method: immunoSEQ multiplex PCR. The profile shows more than 9,500 clones, 70% to 85% of them singletons. The V gene is TRBV6-5, the J gene TRBJ1-1, with D maybe TRBD1 (5 bases). Specimen: CD4+ T cells from blood, collected at baseline. The sequence came from a human donor with classical Hodgkin lymphoma. The CDR3 DNA follows: TGTGCCAGCAGTTACTCCCGGGACGGAGACACTGAAGCTTTCTTT. Protein sequence: CASSYSRDGDTEAFF.